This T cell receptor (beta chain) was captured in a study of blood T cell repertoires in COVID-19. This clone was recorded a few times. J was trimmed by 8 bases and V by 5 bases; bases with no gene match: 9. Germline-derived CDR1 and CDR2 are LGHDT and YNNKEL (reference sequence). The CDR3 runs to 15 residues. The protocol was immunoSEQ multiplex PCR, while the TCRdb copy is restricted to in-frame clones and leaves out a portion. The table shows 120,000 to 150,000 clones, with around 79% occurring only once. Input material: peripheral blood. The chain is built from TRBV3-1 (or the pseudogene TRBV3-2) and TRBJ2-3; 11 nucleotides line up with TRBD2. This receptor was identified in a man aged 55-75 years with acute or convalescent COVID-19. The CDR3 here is CASSGGTSGSSTQYF. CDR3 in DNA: TGTGCCAGCAGCGGCGGGACTAGCGGTTCCAGTACGCAGTATTTT.